This TCR beta chain emerged from a study of T-cell memory formation after mild COVID-19. TCRdb passed the 5' RACE reads through MiXCR, listing each CDR3 protein once. The table records 120,000 or so distinct CDR3 sequences, 17% of them present only once. The V gene lost 5 bases and the J gene lost 0 bases, with 19 bases spanning the gap. Germline values: CDR1 SEHNR, CDR2 FQNEAQ (reference sequence). CDR3 length equals 17 residues. This clonotype was found a few times. This TCR was sampled from a young man who had mild COVID-19 (a few samples of this study predate the infection). Cell type and time point are not known. Input material: PBMCs or a T cell subset sorted from them (not recorded which). The gene calls are TRBV7-9 and TRBJ2-5; D call uncertain. Here the CDR3 reads CASSPRTGRVNQETQYF. As DNA, the CDR3 is TGTGCCAGCAGCCCTAGGACCGGTCGAGTGAACCAAGAGACCCAGTACTTC.